The entry that follows covers one T cell receptor beta chain sequence. Its antigen is as yet unknown. Looked up from germline, CDR1 is SSHAT and CDR2 is FNYEAQ (reference sequence). The CDR3 loop spans 13 amino acids. V lost 4 bases, J lost 6 bases, and 13 bases lay in between. TCRdb's copy holds only in-frame clones and misses some; the assay was immunoSEQ multiplex PCR. Of around 120,000 clones in the sample, 70% to 90% were seen once. The sample comes from a study of identifying expanded T cells in peripheral blood. Overall study findings and caveats: Technical replicates showed roughly 1.2 changed clones; two weeks roughly 15; four weeks 19.

No infections or other immune events were documented during collection. The specimen was blood. The clonotype comes from a person between 18 and 70 years old in good health. The chain has TRBV7-7 and TRBJ2-7, with D perhaps assigned TRBD1 or TRBD2 (5 bases each). The CDR3 spells CASSSFLGVEQYF. CDR3 bases: TGTGCCAGCAGCTCGTTTTTGGGGGTCGAGCAGTACTTC. Drawing the rest from reference TRBV7-7 and TRBJ2-7, the complete variable domain is GAGVSQSPRYKVTKRGQDVTLRCDPISSHATLYWYQQALGQGPEFLTYFNYEAQPDKSGLPSDRFSAERPEGSISTLTIQRTEQRDSAMYRCASSSFLGVEQYFGPGTRLTVT.